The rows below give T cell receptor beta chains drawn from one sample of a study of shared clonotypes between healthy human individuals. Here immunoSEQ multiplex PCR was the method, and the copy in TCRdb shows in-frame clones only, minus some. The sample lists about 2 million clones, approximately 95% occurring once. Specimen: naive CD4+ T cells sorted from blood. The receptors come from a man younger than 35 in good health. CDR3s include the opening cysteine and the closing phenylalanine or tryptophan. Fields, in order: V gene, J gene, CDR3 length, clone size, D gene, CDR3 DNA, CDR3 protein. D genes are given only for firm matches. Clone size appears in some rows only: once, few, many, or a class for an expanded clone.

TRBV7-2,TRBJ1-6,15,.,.,TGTGCCAGCAGCAGCCAGGGCTCTGGAAATTCACCCCTCCACTTT,CASSSQGSGNSPLHF
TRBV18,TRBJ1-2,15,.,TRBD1,TGTGCCAGCTCACCACCGGGACAGGGACACTATGGCTACACCTTC,CASSPPGQGHYGYTF
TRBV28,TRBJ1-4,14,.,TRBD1,TGTGCCAGCAGGGGGGACAGCTTAAATGAAAAACTGTTTTTT,CASRGDSLNEKLFF
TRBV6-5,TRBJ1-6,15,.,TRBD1,TGTGCCAGCAGATACCCCGGGACAGGGGGTTCACCCCTCCACTTT,CASRYPGTGGSPLHF
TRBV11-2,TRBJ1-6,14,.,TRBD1,TGTGCCAGCAGCTGGGGACAGGGGTGGTCACCCCTCCACTTT,CASSWGQGWSPLHF
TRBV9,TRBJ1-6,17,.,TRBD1,TGTGCCAGCAGCCCGGGACAGGGCTTCTCCTATAATTCACCCCTCCACTTT,CASSPGQGFSYNSPLHF
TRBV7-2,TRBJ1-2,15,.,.,TGTGCCAGCAGCCCGGTTAGCTTTACTAACTATGGCTACACCTTC,CASSPVSFTNYGYTF
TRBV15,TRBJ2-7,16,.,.,TGTGCCACCAGCAGAGGCGGAGTCCAAAGCTCCTACGAGCAGTACTTC,CATSRGGVQSSYEQYF
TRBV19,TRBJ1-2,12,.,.,TGTGCCAGTAGTATCGAACGACTTGGCTACACCTTC,CASSIERLGYTF
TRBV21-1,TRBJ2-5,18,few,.,TGTGCCAGCAGCAAAGTTATATCGAGTTTACCACGGCGAAAGACCCAGTACTTC,CASSKVISSLPRRKTQYF
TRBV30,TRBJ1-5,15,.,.,TGTGCCTGGAGTACCAGCCTTTGGGGGAATCAGCCCCAGCATTTT,CAWSTSLWGNQPQHF
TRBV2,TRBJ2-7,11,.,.,TGTGCCAGCAGTGAAGCTCTTTCAACGGACTTC,CASSEALSTDF
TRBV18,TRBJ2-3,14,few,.,TGTGCCAGCTCACCCCCTGTCGAGGCGCTGACGCAGTATTTT,CASSPPVEALTQYF
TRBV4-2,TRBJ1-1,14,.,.,TGTGCCAGCAGCCAAGACAGGGATGACACTGAAGCTTTCTTT,CASSQDRDDTEAFF
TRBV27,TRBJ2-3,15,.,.,TGTGCCAGCAGTACCTGGGGGGTAGGAACAGATACGCAGTATTTT,CASSTWGVGTDTQYF
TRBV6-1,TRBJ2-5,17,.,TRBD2,TGTGCCAGCAGTGCCCAGGGACTAGCGGGAGGGCAAGAGACCCAGTACTTC,CASSAQGLAGGQETQYF
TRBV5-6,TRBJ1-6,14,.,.,TGTGCCAGCAGCTTTGCATCTAAAAATTCACCCCTCCACTTT,CASSFASKNSPLHF
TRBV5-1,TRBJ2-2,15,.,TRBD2,TGCGCCAGCAGCTTGGTCGCGGGAGCGACCGGGGAGCTGTTTTTT,CASSLVAGATGELFF
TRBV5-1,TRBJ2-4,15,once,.,TGCGCCAGCAGCTTGGCCGGCAGGGACAAAAACATTCAGTACTTC,CASSLAGRDKNIQYF
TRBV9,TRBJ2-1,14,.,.,TGTGCCAGCAGCGGGGGAAGGAACGGAGGTGAGCAGTTCTTC,CASSGGRNGGEQFF
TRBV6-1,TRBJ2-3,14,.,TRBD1,TGTGCCAGCAGTGGAGTGCAGGGGGTGGATACGCAGTATTTT,CASSGVQGVDTQYF
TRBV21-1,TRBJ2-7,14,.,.,TGTGCCGCGATAGATCGGGACGATTCCTACGAGCAGTACTTC,CAAIDRDDSYEQYF
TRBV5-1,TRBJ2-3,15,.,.,TGCGCCAGCACGAAGGGGGACATCGTCACAGATACGCAGTATTTT,CASTKGDIVTDTQYF
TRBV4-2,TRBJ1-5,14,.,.,TGTGCCAGCAGCCAAGACCGTACGCTGTGGCCCCAGCATTTT,CASSQDRTLWPQHF
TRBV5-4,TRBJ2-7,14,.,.,TGTGCCAGCAGCTTGAGGAGACCCCTGAGCGAGCAGTACTTC,CASSLRRPLSEQYF
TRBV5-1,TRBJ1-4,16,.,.,TGCGCCAGCAGCTTTATGGGGACCGCAACTAATGAAAAACTGTTTTTT,CASSFMGTATNEKLFF
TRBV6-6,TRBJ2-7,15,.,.,TGTGCCAGCAGTTACCAAACTTTGAGCTCCTACGAGCAGTACTTC,CASSYQTLSSYEQYF
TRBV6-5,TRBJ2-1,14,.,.,TGTGCCAGTAGCAGGGGGGACCCTACGAATGAGCAGTTCTTC,CASSRGDPTNEQFF
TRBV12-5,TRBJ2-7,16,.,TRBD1,TGTGCTAGTGGTTTGGGGGTGACAGGGAGCTCCTACGAGCAGTACTTC,CASGLGVTGSSYEQYF
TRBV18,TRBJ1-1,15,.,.,TGTGCCAGCTCACAAGCCCGGGGAGGGGCGCTTGAAGCTTTCTTT,CASSQARGGALEAFF
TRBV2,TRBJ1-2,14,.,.,TGTGCCAGCAGTGTCCAGGACTCTAACTATGGCTACACCTTC,CASSVQDSNYGYTF
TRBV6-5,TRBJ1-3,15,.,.,TGTGCCAGCGGGCACGGGGAGAAGAGGGGAAACACCATATATTTT,CASGHGEKRGNTIYF
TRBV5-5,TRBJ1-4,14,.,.,TGTGCCAGCAGCTCCGCAATGGGGGTAGAAAAACTGTTTTTT,CASSSAMGVEKLFF
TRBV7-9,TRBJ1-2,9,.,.,TGTGCCACCCCGTATGGCTACACCTTC,CATPYGYTF
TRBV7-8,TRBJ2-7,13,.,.,TGTGCCAGCAGCTTCCCGGGGCCCTACGAGCAGTACTTC,CASSFPGPYEQYF
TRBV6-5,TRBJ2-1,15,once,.,TGTGCCAGCAGTACCCTCAGGGGTCCCTACAATGAGCAGTTCTTC,CASSTLRGPYNEQFF
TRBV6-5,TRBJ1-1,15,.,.,TGTGCCAGCAGTTATTCGTTTCAGGGAGACACTGAAGCTTTCTTT,CASSYSFQGDTEAFF
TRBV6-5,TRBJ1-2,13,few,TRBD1,TGTGCCAGCAGGGGGACAGGGCTGGGCGGCTACACCTTC,CASRGTGLGGYTF
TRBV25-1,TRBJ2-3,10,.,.,TGTGCCAGCGCCAGAGATACGCAGTATTTT,CASARDTQYF